The next 6 T cell receptor beta chains were all read from a single sample in a study of shared clonotypes between healthy human individuals. In the naive CD8 group, cells lacked CD45RO and were positively selected for CCR7, so terminally differentiated effector memory CD45RA+ cells were left out. Sequenced by immunoSEQ multiplex PCR; TCRdb stores in-frame clones only, minus some. The sample holds millions of clones; more than 85% are singletons and the top ten take about 1.5%. The sequencing input was naive CD8+ T cells from PBMCs. The receptors here all came from a young man in good health. Some clones in this sample may be carry-over from other donors' samples.

The V and J genes are TRBV4-3 and TRBJ2-5, with 13 positions matching TRBD2. Looked up from germline, CDR1 is LGHNA and CDR2 is YSLEER. This CDR3 has 18 amino acids. V shed 0 bases, J shed 3 bases, and the junction held 7 bases outside the gene matches. The CDR3 spells CASSQDPGGLAGKETQYF. The DNA for the CDR3 is TGCGCCAGCAGCCAAGACCCGGGGGGACTAGCGGGAAAAGAGACCCAGTACTTC.

This clone was picked up one time. Other nucleotide sequences from this sample produce the same CDR3. The chain has TRBV19 and TRBJ2-7, with D unclear. The V end lost 3 bases, the J end lost 0 bases, and 9 bases lay between the germline ends. There are 14 residues in the CDR3. Germline-derived CDR1 and CDR2 are LNHDA and SQIVND (reference sequence). In DNA, the CDR3 is TGTGCCAGTAGTATCTCAGGAGCCTCCTACGAGCAGTACTTC. Encoded protein: CASSISGASYEQYF.

The chain combines TRBV9 with TRBJ2-2; 10 bases agree with TRBD1. CDR3 length equals 18 residues. CDR1 is SGDLS, CDR2 YYNGEE, per germline. V lost 3 bases to trimming and J lost 4 bases; unmatched junction nucleotides: 12. CDR3 sequence reads: CASSGRDRGLRGTGELFF. CDR3 nucleotide sequence: TGTGCCAGCAGCGGCCGGGACAGGGGCCTTCGAGGCACCGGGGAGCTGTTTTTT.

This clone was picked up one time. As DNA, the CDR3 is TGTGCCAGCAGCTCAGACCGGGACGCTTCTGAGCAGTACTTC. It translates to CASSSDRDASEQYF. V gene TRBV7-2 combines with J gene TRBJ2-7, with D perhaps given as TRBD1 or TRBD2 (5 bases each). Trimming shortened V by 4 bases and J by 7 bases, and 17 bases separated the two germline ends. The CDR3 extends over 14 amino acids. Germline lookup yields CDR1 SGHTA and CDR2 FQGNSA.

The rearrangement links TRBV5-1 to TRBJ2-1; 8 nucleotides align to TRBD2. The CDR3 totals 19 residues. V trimming: 3 bases; J trimming: 4 bases; junction bases outside the gene matches: 18. In germline, CDR1 is SGHRS, CDR2 YFSETQ. The CDR3: CASSSPGLVDTGGYNEQFF. For the CDR3, the DNA is TGCGCCAGCAGCTCGCCGGGACTAGTCGATACGGGGGGATACAATGAGCAGTTCTTC.

The V and J genes are TRBV5-1 and TRBJ2-7; D call uncertain. Per the germline V gene, CDR1 is SGHRS and CDR2 is YFSETQ. The CDR3 contains 16 residues. The ends were cut back, 4 bases at V and 1 base at J, with 18 bases in the middle. CDR3 loop: CASSPTGPNHSYEQYF. CDR3 DNA: TGCGCCAGCAGCCCCACGGGTCCGAACCATTCCTACGAGCAGTACTTC.